The clone carrying this T cell receptor beta chain was recorded a few times. Antigen unknown. Primers included in the PCR were 60 Vbeta and 13 Jbeta primers. TCRdb keeps only in-frame clones here, not all; method: immunoSEQ multiplex PCR. The data show 200,000 or so clones, with around 85% seen just once and around 1.2% held by the top ten. The source of the sample is a study of cytomegalovirus exposure and HLA in healthy donors. Whole-study findings and limits: What was likely a sequencing artifact was a cluster of highly shared sequence variants. There were approximately 150 TCR beta chains listed as cytomegalovirus-associated. TCR beta sequences numbering more than 15,000 were associated with HLA alleles at 0.05 false discovery rate in a later analysis. For TCR beta chains, V- and J-gene trimming was later linked to a missense DCLRE1C variant.

This CDR3 contains 15 residues. From germline, CDR1 is SGHRS and CDR2 YFSETQ. J gave up 2 bases and V 3 bases, and 6 bases lay outside the gene matches. Sequencing input: PBMCs. This sequence originates from a human donor in good health. The rearrangement joins TRBV5-1 to TRBJ2-3; TRBD1 agrees at 7 bases. The CDR3 loop reads CASSSTGASTDTQYF. In DNA form, the CDR3 reads TGCGCCAGCAGCTCAACAGGGGCTTCCACAGATACGCAGTATTTT. Combining the CDR3 with reference TRBV5-1 and TRBJ2-3 gives the whole variable domain KAGVTQTPRYLIKTRGQQVTLSCSPISGHRSVSWYQQTPGQGLQFLFEYFSETQRNKGNFPGRFSGRQFSNSRSEMNVSTLELGDSALYLCASSSTGASTDTQYFGPGTRLTVL.